The T cell receptor (beta chain) under discussion was sequenced for a study of cytomegalovirus exposure and HLA in healthy donors (dated 2017 in TCRdb). Context from the whole study: In an earlier analysis of fewer than 750 of the donors, under 300 Gb of sequence data and some 120 million unique TCR beta sequences from 150 million to 200 million T cells were reported. Approximately 330 gigabases of sequencing data and around 85 million unique TCR sequences made up an early release that covered several hundred HLA-typed donors. Of the 300 to 500 genotyped donors, more than 75% were placed in the genetic ancestry cluster associated with self-reported Caucasian donors. The study was designed to test whether signatures of past pathogen exposure could be identified by cataloging public T cell receptors. The study used immunosequencing to profile the T cell repertoires of around 600 subjects and linked those repertoires to cytomegalovirus serostatus. Besides the first cohort of about 730 subjects, a separate validation cohort made up of roughly 120 different subjects was used. High-throughput TCR immunosequencing, statistical association of individual TCRs with disease status, and machine learning were combined to predict cytomegalovirus infection status. A later analysis re-examined previously published TCR beta repertoires from 600 to 700 donors and added high-resolution HLA genotyping to investigate patterns of TCR occurrence. Rather than drawing on any new phenotypic data, the later analysis identified candidate immune exposures from TCR beta sequences and the way those sequences occurred across donors. An earlier analysis of 587 of the donors used high-throughput TCR beta sequencing to judge whether each TCR beta V gene segment behaved as functional or pseudogenic. Donor age, sex, ethnicity and CMV serostatus were compiled together with the repertoire data. In a later genetic analysis, genome-wide SNP genotypes for about 60% of the 666 donors were used, and that subset was treated as a discovery cohort. All discovery cohort repertoires had been generated on a single sequencing platform. Both class I and class II loci were covered by HLA typing, at four-digit resolution. Typing coverage varied by locus: roughly 620-630 donors for A, B, C, DRB1 and DQB1; more than 500 for DQA1; more than 600 for DPA1; some 470 for DPB1. Several DR-DQ haplotypes were treated as single units for association and clustering because of strong linkage in the cohort. On average, approximately 250,000 unique TCR beta nucleotide sequences were sequenced per donor among a few hundred genotyped donors of the cohort, with roughly a sixth of those sequences being non-productive. Overall results and qualifications from the work: Most TCR sequences were seen in very few donors, while some public TCRs were found in many individuals. A cluster of highly shared sequence variants was judged likely to represent a technical artifact of the sequencing pipeline. Specific HLA alleles were associated with roughly 17,000 TCR beta sequences at a false discovery rate of 0.05 in a later analysis. Several of the top co-occurrence clusters appeared to be linked to parvovirus B19, influenza, CMV and Epstein-Barr virus, according to a later analysis. In this cohort, only TCR beta chains were sequenced, and detectable features were limited by the absence of alpha or paired-chain data. A further reported finding was that TCR beta sequences accurately predicted the HLA-A and HLA-B alleles for most subjects in the first cohort. In the study, 164 TCR beta chains were listed as associated with cytomegalovirus. Presence/absence analyses assumed roughly uniform sequencing depth across donors, an assumption that may not hold. Because some donors lacked HLA typing at each locus, the association tests relied only on the typed subset. A later analysis found that TCR association rates varied across HLA loci, with DRB1 alleles showing the most associated TCRs and HLA-C alleles the fewest. In a later analysis, HLA-associated TCR beta chains were found to be more clonally expanded and to have lower generation probabilities than equally common non-associated chains. Correlated functional status among segregating V segments might reflect linkage disequilibrium, but an unknown experimental factor could not be ruled out. When HLA alleles, especially DR and DQ, strongly co-occurred, TCR associations were difficult to assign to individual alleles. According to the authors, the approach could potentially be generalized to other disease states and immunological phenotypes. V-gene and J-gene trimming of TCR beta chains was associated with a missense DCLRE1C variant in a later genetic analysis, and the association was replicated in an independent cohort. Cytomegalovirus status was reported to be diagnosed by the classifier with high specificity and sensitivity in both the original and validation cohorts. In a later genetic analysis, fewer N-insertions in productive TCRs were reported among donors in an Asian-associated ancestry cluster than the roughly 700-donor mean. Because counts were too low, about 15 rarely observed V segments, including chromosome 9 orphons, were left out of the earlier analysis of some 640 of the donors. CMV serostatus was the only immune exposure information available for the cohort. A later analysis found that most CMV-associated TCR beta chains appeared HLA-restricted, with HLA associations seemingly driven largely by CMV exposure. Broadly in line with IMGT annotations, most TCR beta V segments showed up in productive rearrangements about 87% or about 30% of the time in an earlier analysis of around 600 of the donors. Three of the identified cytomegalovirus-associated TCR beta chains were confirmed in vitro to be specific for cytomegalovirus antigens.

In total, 666 healthy bone marrow donors made up the cohort. At the time of sampling, all cohort members were nominally healthy, though unrecorded immune exposures were likely present. The donor tested CMV seronegative and was one of the 352 seronegative cohort members. A peripheral blood sample was collected from each donor, and TCR beta sequencing was performed on peripheral blood mononuclear cells. The Qiagen DNeasy Blood Extraction Kit was used to extract genomic DNA from the blood cell samples. A word on this clone: The antigen this receptor binds is unknown. No clone much larger than this one lies a single base away; base qualities are absent.

Libraries were made using the immunoSEQ multiplex PCR assay. For the multiplex PCR, a mixture combining 60 forward primers for TCR Vbeta segments and 13 reverse primers for TCR Jbeta segments was used. A multiplex PCR assay on genomic DNA amplified the CDR3 region of rearranged TCR beta genes. The Illumina HiSeq System was used to sequence the amplified TCR beta libraries as 87-base-pair reads. Under the source paper's analysis protocol: Across the roughly 700 repertoires, a later analysis counted about 81 million unique TCR beta chains, approximately 12 million of which were shared by at least two donors. To remove PCR and sequencing errors, raw reads were error-corrected and collapsed into unique sequences using a nearest-neighbor algorithm that merged closely related sequences. V, D and J gene segments were assigned by aligning CDR3 sequences to IMGT reference sequences. Each retained sequence needed at least a six-nucleotide match to both a V gene segment and a J gene segment. Rearrangements were called productive when the CDR3 lacked stop codons and stayed in frame with V and J; all others were non-productive. CDR3 was defined by IMGT convention, running from the second conserved V-encoded cysteine to the conserved J-encoded phenylalanine. In an earlier analysis of approximately 590 of the donors, sequences lacking an unambiguous match to a single V gene segment were excluded. An earlier analysis of 587 of the donors classified V segments as functional when productive rearrangements were above 56.7% and as segregating when the standard deviation between donors was above 5%. A statistical classification framework was built to diagnose cytomegalovirus status from the catalog of TCR beta chain sequences. A later analysis assigned V and J genes by comparing TCR nucleotide sequences with IMGT/GENE-DB human TR gene sequences. The TCRdist pipeline was used in a later analysis to assign CDR3 sequences and most-parsimonious VDJ recombination scenarios. A later analysis defined each TCR beta chain by its CDR3 amino acid sequence plus V-gene family, and excluded reads lacking a unique V-gene family. A later analysis removed several hundred highly shared, low-generation-probability nucleotide sequences to deal with suspected cross-contamination and a sequencing artifact. In a later analysis, a clonal expansion index was calculated for each public chain from normalized within-repertoire ranks of inferred template counts. In a later analysis, generation probabilities were computed using a VDJ recombination model fitted to out-of-frame rearrangements, and the results were checked against IGoR. In a later analysis, TCR-TCR, TCR-HLA and TCR-CMV co-occurrence was scored with hypergeometric tests, and a repertoire-size bias correction was applied to TCR pairs. To estimate false discovery rates, a later analysis permuted the HLA or CMV assignments 20 times. In a later analysis, co-occurring TCRs were grouped using DBSCAN, and TCRdist sequence similarity was added for clustering within HLA-allele-positive subsets. Co-occurrence clustering excluded repertoires with fewer than 30,000 or more than 120,000 public chains, plus five with anomalous nucleotide sharing. What TCRdb holds here is the immuneACCESS table cut down to in-frame rearrangements. Part of the clones is not present; checked against another copy, under half of the missing clones reflect an unresolved V gene, and the others are unexplained. The V and J calls and clone size were taken over from that table, and D and trimming were inferred from the DNA. For this sample there are around 220,000 clones; around 79% appear just once. The ten largest clones represent roughly 0.22% of the sample.

The sample consisted of PBMCs. The sequence was obtained from a girl aged 2 to 10 in good health and CMV-seronegative.

The CDR3 region reads CASSQVSGAYETQYF. The nucleotides are TGTGCCAGCAGCCAAGTTTCGGGAGCGTATGAGACCCAGTACTTC. Recombination linked TRBV14 to TRBJ2-5, with TRBD2 tentatively as D gene (6 bases match). CDR1 is given as SGHDN and CDR2 as FVKESK, both from the germline V gene. Trimming at the junction amounts to 1 base on V and 5 bases on J, and the germline ends lie 14 bases apart. From the cysteine through the phenylalanine, the CDR3 covers 15 amino acids. Only CDR3 DNA remains: 45 bases, in frame from the first base.